This T cell receptor beta chain originates from a study of cytomegalovirus exposure and HLA in healthy donors (dated by TCRdb to about 2017). Background for the entire study: According to an earlier analysis of several hundred of the donors, 150 million to 200 million T cells yielded approximately 120 million unique TCR beta sequences and about 300 Gb of sequence data. In a later analysis, previously published TCR beta repertoires from roughly 710 donors were re-analyzed and high-resolution HLA genotyping was added so that TCR occurrence patterns could be studied. Donor age, sex, ethnicity and CMV serostatus were compiled alongside the repertoire data. Approximately 300 gigabases of sequencing data and around 80 million unique TCR sequences made up an early release that covered nearly 650 HLA-typed donors. Typing coverage varied by locus: roughly 629-630 donors for A, B, C, DRB1 and DQB1; about 520 for DQA1; 606 for DPA1; approximately 490 for DPB1. An earlier analysis of around 640 of the donors used high-throughput TCR beta sequencing to judge whether each TCR beta V gene segment behaved as functional or pseudogenic. In the later analysis, no new phenotypic data were used to find candidate immune exposures; instead, reliance was placed on TCR beta sequences and their occurrence across donors. The T cell repertoires of 670 or so subjects were profiled by immunosequencing and related to cytomegalovirus serostatus. Class I and class II HLA loci were covered by the typing at four-digit resolution. The study aimed to test whether signatures of past pathogen exposure could be identified by cataloging public T cell receptors. In addition to the first cohort of approximately 670 subjects, a separate validation cohort of 120 different subjects was used. Among around 400 genotyped donors of the cohort, an average of approximately 200,000 unique TCR beta nucleotide sequences was sequenced per donor, of which roughly 17% were non-productive. Every repertoire in the discovery cohort had been generated on one and the same sequencing platform. In a later genetic analysis, genome-wide SNP genotypes for about 65% of the roughly 700 donors were used, and that subset was treated as a discovery cohort. To predict cytomegalovirus infection status, the study combined high-throughput TCR immunosequencing, statistical association of individual TCRs with disease status, and machine learning. Of the 300 to 500 genotyped donors, approximately 81% were placed in the genetic ancestry cluster associated with self-reported Caucasian donors. Roughly 5 DR-DQ haplotypes were handled as single units for association and clustering because linkage in the cohort was strong.

Broader findings and caveats from the paper: The authors suggested that the approach could potentially be extended to other disease states and immunological phenotypes. The presence/absence analyses assumed that sequencing depth was roughly uniform across donors, and that assumption may not be true. In both the original and validation cohorts, the classifier was reported to diagnose cytomegalovirus status with high specificity and sensitivity. Specific HLA alleles were associated with 16,951 TCR beta sequences at a false discovery rate of 0.05 in a later analysis. In a later analysis, HLA-associated TCR beta chains were found to be more clonally expanded and to have lower generation probabilities than equally common non-associated chains. The study listed 150 to 200 TCR beta chains as associated with cytomegalovirus. V-gene and J-gene trimming of TCR beta chains was associated with a missense DCLRE1C variant in a later genetic analysis, and the association was replicated in an independent cohort. According to a later analysis, most CMV-associated TCR beta chains appeared to be HLA-restricted, and the HLA associations seemed to be driven largely by CMV exposure. Roughly 17 rarely observed V segments, including chromosome 9 orphons, were excluded from the earlier analysis of a few hundred of the donors because counts were too low. Because HLA typing was missing for some donors at each locus, association tests included only the typed subset. For the cohort, immune exposure information was limited to CMV serostatus. The 87-base-pair reads could not distinguish some IMGT-functional V segments, including TRBV6-2 and TRBV6-3, so those segments were excluded. Correlated functional status among segregating V segments might be attributable to linkage disequilibrium, but an unknown experimental factor could not be ruled out. In this cohort, only TCR beta chains were sequenced, and detectable features were limited by the absence of alpha or paired-chain data. Strong co-occurrence of HLA alleles, especially DR and DQ, made assigning TCR associations to individual alleles difficult. A few of the identified cytomegalovirus-associated TCR beta chains were confirmed in vitro to be specific for cytomegalovirus antigens. In an earlier analysis of about 550 of the donors, most TCR beta V segments were observed in productive rearrangements about 87% or about 30% of the time, broadly matching IMGT annotations. The sequencing pipeline was judged likely to have produced a cluster of highly shared sequence variants as a technical artifact. Several of the top co-occurrence clusters appeared to be linked to parvovirus B19, influenza, CMV and Epstein-Barr virus, according to a later analysis. Across donors, most TCR sequences were observed very rarely, whereas some public TCRs were present in many individuals. Compared with the approximately 720-donor mean, donors in an Asian-associated ancestry cluster had fewer N-insertions in productive TCRs, according to a later genetic analysis. A further reported finding was that TCR beta sequences accurately predicted the HLA-A and HLA-B alleles for most subjects in the first cohort. A later analysis found that TCR association rates varied across HLA loci, with DRB1 alleles showing the most associated TCRs and HLA-C alleles the fewest.

To prepare the library, the immunoSEQ multiplex PCR assay was applied. A mixture of 60 forward primers for TCR Vbeta segments and 13 reverse primers for TCR Jbeta segments was used in the multiplex PCR. A multiplex PCR assay on genomic DNA amplified the CDR3 region of rearranged TCR beta genes. On the Illumina HiSeq System, the amplified TCR beta libraries were sequenced as 87-base-pair reads. In the authors' own workflow: In a later analysis, 70 million to 95 million unique TCR beta chains were counted across the 500 to 850 repertoires, and roughly 11 million of these chains were shared by at least two donors. Raw reads were error-corrected and collapsed into unique sequences by a nearest-neighbor algorithm in which closely related sequences were merged to remove PCR and sequencing errors. Alignment of CDR3 sequences to IMGT reference sequences was used to assign V, D and J gene segments. For a sequence to be retained, at least a six-nucleotide match to both a V gene segment and a J gene segment was required. A rearrangement was called productive if the CDR3 had no stop codons and remained in frame with V and J, and every other rearrangement was called non-productive. CDR3 was defined by IMGT convention, running from the second conserved V-encoded cysteine to the conserved J-encoded phenylalanine. In an earlier analysis of just under 600 of the donors, sequences lacking an unambiguous match to a single V gene segment were excluded. In an earlier analysis of 587 of the donors, V segments were called functional above 56.7% productive rearrangements and were called segregating when the between-donor standard deviation exceeded 5%. A statistical classification framework was built to diagnose cytomegalovirus status from the catalog of TCR beta chain sequences. In a later analysis, V and J genes were assigned by comparing TCR nucleotide sequences against IMGT/GENE-DB human TR gene sequences. The TCRdist pipeline was used in a later analysis to assign CDR3 sequences and most-parsimonious VDJ recombination scenarios. In a later analysis, every TCR beta chain was defined by the combination of its CDR3 amino acid sequence and its V-gene family, and reads without a unique V-gene family were dropped. As a way to deal with suspected cross-contamination and a sequencing artifact, a later analysis dropped 500 to 700 nucleotide sequences that were highly shared and had low generation probability. A later analysis calculated a clonal expansion index for each public chain from normalized within-repertoire ranks of inferred template counts. In a later analysis, generation probabilities were computed with a VDJ recombination model fitted to out-of-frame rearrangements, and the resulting probabilities were checked against IGoR. In a later analysis, hypergeometric tests were used to score TCR-TCR, TCR-HLA and TCR-CMV co-occurrence, with a repertoire-size bias correction applied to TCR pairs. To estimate false discovery rates, a later analysis permuted the HLA or CMV assignments 20 times. In a later analysis, co-occurring TCRs were grouped with DBSCAN, and TCRdist sequence similarity was added when clustering was performed within HLA-allele-positive subsets. For co-occurrence clustering, repertoires with fewer than 30,000 or more than 120,000 public chains were excluded, along with several repertoires with anomalous nucleotide sharing. TCRdb's version of the immuneACCESS table is confined to in-frame rearrangements and falls short of the full clone set. An unresolved V gene accounts for under half of the shortfall where checked; the remainder is of unknown origin. V, J and clone size are those of that table, while D and trimming were read from the DNA. The sample contains more than 85,000 clones, 70% to 90% of them found a single time. 2.5% to 3% of the sample is held by the ten biggest clonotypes.

Taken from the germline V gene (reference sequence), the CDR1 and CDR2 loops are LNHDA and SQIVND. From the cysteine up to the phenylalanine, the CDR3 has a length of 16 residues. The retained sequence is limited to the CDR3, 48 bases, with the frame set at the first base. Trimming at the junction amounts to 3 bases on V and 6 bases on J, and the germline ends lie 20 bases apart. To note about this clone: Its binding antigen is unknown. Base quality data are lacking; no much larger clone is found one base away.

The cohort was made up of around 720 healthy bone marrow donors. Cohort members were all nominally healthy when sampled, although unrecorded immune exposures were likely present. The donor was CMV seronegative and was included in the group of hundreds of seronegative cohort members. Each donor provided a peripheral blood sample, and peripheral blood mononuclear cells were used for TCR beta sequencing. Genomic DNA was extracted from the blood cell samples with the Qiagen DNeasy Blood Extraction Kit. The receptor's source is a man aged 35 to 55 in good health and CMV-seronegative. The sequencing input was PBMCs. Rearrangement joined TRBV19 to TRBJ1-2; too little of a D gene remains to name it. The DNA reads TGTGCCAGTAGTATTGGTGGGTGGGAGAAGACGGATGGCTACACCTTC. This translates into CASSIGGWEKTDGYTF. The full variable domain, with segments outside the CDR3 supplied by the reference TRBV19 and TRBJ1-2 proteins, appears as DGGITQSPKYLFRKEGQNVTLSCEQNLNHDAMYWYRQDPGQGLRLIYYSQIVNDFQKGDIAEGYSVSREKKESFPLTVTSAQKNPTAFYLCASSIGGWEKTDGYTFGSGTRLTVV.